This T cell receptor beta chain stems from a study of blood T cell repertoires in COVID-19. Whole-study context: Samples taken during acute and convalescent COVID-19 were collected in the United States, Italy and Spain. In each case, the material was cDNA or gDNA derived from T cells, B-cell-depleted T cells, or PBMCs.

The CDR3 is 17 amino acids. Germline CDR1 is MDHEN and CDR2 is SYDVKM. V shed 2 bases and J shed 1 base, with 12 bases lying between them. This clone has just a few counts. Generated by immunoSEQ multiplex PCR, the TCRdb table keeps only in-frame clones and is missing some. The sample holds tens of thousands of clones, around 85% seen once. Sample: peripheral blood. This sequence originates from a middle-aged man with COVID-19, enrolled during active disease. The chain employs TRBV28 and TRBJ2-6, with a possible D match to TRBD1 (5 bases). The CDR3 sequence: CASSLTQGLSGANVLTF. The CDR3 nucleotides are TGTGCCAGCAGTTTAACCCAGGGCTTGTCTGGGGCCAACGTCCTGACTTTC.